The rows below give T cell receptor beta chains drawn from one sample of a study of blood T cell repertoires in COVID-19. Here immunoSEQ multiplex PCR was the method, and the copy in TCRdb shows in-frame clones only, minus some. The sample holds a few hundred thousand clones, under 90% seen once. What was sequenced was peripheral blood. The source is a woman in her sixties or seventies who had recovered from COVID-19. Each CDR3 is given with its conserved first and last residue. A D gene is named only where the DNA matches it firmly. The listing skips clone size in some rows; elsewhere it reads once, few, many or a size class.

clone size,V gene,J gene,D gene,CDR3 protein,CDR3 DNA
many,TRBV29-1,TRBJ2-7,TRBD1,CSVITGTAYEQYF,TGCAGCGTTATAACCGGGACAGCCTACGAGCAGTACTTC
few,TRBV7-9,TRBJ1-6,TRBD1,CASSSSGTGANSPLHF,TGTGCCAGCAGCTCCTCCGGGACAGGGGCAAATTCACCCCTCCACTTT
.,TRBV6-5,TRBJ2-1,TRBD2,CASGTLAGLNNEQFF,TGTGCCAGCGGAACTTTAGCGGGGCTAAACAATGAGCAGTTCTTC
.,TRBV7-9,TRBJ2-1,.,CASSHLDRGSYNEQFF,TGTGCCAGCAGTCACCTCGACCGAGGCTCCTACAATGAGCAGTTCTTC
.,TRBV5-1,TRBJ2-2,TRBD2,CASSLEPTGGPGELFF,TGCGCCAGCAGCTTGGAACCCACGGGGGGGCCCGGGGAGCTGTTTTTT
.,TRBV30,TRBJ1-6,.,CAWHTQTGLDNSPLHF,TGTGCCTGGCACACCCAAACAGGGCTGGATAATTCACCCCTCCACTTT
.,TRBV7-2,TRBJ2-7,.,CASSISGGRMIYEQYF,TGTGCCAGCAGCATTAGCGGCGGGCGAATGATTTACGAGCAGTACTTC
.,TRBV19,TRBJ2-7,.,CASSKGDAGAGYEQYF,TGTGCCAGTAGTAAGGGGGACGCGGGGGCCGGGTACGAGCAGTACTTC
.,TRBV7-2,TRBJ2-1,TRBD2,CASSWRLAASSYNEQFF,TGTGCCAGCAGCTGGCGACTAGCGGCAAGCTCCTACAATGAGCAGTTCTTC
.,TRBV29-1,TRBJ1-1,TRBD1,CSAVDRGANTEAFF,TGCAGCGCTGTCGACAGGGGGGCGAACACTGAAGCTTTCTTT
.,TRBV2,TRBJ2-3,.,CASSEAYLTRDTDTQYF,TGTGCCAGCAGTGAAGCCTACCTGACCAGGGACACAGATACGCAGTATTTT
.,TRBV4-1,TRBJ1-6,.,CASSMRDSPLHF,TGCGCCAGCAGCATGCGGGATTCACCCCTCCACTTT
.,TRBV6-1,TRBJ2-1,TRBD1,CASSGPPGTGIMSSYNEQFF,TGTGCCAGCAGTGGACCCCCGGGGACAGGGATTATGAGCTCCTACAATGAGCAGTTCTTC
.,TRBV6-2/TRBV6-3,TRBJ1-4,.,CASSGVLQGFLNEKLFF,TGTGCCAGCAGTGGCGTACTCCAGGGGTTTCTAAATGAAAAACTGTTTTTT
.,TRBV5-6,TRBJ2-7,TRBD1,CASSLSGGRDEQYF,TGTGCCAGCAGCTTGTCAGGGGGAAGGGACGAGCAGTACTTC
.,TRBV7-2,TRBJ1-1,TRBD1,CASNRGQGGIGTEAFF,TGTGCCAGCAACCGGGGACAGGGGGGGATCGGCACTGAAGCTTTCTTT
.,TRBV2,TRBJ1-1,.,CASTEGRSMNTEAFF,TGTGCCAGCACTGAAGGACGGAGCATGAACACTGAAGCTTTCTTT